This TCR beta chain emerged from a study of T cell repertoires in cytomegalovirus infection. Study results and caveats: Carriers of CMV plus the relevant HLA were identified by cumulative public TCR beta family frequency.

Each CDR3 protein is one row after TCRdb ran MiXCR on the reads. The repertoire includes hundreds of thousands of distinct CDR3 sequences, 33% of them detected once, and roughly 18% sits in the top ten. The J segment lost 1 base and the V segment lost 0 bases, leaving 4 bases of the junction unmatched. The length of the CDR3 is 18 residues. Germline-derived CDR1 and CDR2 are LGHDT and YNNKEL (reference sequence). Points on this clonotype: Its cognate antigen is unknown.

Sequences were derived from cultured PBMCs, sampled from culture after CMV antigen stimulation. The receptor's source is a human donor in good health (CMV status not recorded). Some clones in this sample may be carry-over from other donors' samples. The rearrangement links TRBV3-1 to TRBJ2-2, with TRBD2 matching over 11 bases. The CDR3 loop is CASSQDSGGDLNTGELFF. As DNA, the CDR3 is TGTGCCAGCAGCCAAGATAGCGGGGGGGATCTGAACACCGGGGAGCTGTTTTTT.